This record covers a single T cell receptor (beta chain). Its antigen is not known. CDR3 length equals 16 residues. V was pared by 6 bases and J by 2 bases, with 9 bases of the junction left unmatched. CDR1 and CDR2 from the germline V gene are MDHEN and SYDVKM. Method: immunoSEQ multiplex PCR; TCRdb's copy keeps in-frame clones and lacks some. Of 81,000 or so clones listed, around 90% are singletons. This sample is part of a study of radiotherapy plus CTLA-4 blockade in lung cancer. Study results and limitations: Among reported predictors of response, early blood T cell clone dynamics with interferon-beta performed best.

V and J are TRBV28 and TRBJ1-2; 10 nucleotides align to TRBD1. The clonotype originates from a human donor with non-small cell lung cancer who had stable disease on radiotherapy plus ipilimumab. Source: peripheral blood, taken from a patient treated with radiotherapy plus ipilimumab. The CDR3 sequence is CASRSGTGATNYGYTF. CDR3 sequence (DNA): TGTGCCAGCAGGTCCGGGACAGGGGCTACAAACTATGGCTACACCTTC.